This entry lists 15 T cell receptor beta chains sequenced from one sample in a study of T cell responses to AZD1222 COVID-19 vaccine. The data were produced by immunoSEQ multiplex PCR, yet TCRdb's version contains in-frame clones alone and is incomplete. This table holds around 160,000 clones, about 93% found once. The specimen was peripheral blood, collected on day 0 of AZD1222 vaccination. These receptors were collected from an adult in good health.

The CDR3 nucleotides are TGTGCCAGCAGCTCTCCCGGGGGCGCGAGGATGGGCTATGGCTACACCTTC. Translating it yields CASSSPGGARMGYGYTF. The rearrangement uses TRBV7-2 and TRBJ1-2; a weak D match, TRBD1 (6 bases). CDR3 length equals 17 residues. CDR1 is SGHTA, CDR2 FQGNSA, per germline. Trimming stripped 4 bases from V and 4 bases from J, with 22 bases between.

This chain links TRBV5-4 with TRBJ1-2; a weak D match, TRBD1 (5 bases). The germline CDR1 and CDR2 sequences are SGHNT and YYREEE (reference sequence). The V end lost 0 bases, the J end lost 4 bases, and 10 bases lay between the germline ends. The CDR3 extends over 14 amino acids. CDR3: CASSLERQLYGYTF. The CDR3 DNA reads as TGTGCCAGCAGCTTGGAACGACAGCTCTATGGCTACACCTTC.

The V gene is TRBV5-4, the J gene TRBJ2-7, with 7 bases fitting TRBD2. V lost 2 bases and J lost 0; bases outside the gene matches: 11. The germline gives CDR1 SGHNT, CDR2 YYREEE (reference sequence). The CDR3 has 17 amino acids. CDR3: CASSLRFGLAASYEQYF. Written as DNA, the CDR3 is TGTGCCAGCAGCTTAAGGTTCGGCCTAGCGGCCTCCTACGAGCAGTACTTC.

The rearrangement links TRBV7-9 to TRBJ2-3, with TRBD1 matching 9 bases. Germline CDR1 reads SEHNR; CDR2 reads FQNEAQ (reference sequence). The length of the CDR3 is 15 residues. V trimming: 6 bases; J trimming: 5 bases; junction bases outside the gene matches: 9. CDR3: CASRQTGGSVDTQYF. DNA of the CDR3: TGTGCCAGCAGGCAAACAGGGGGCTCGGTAGATACGCAGTATTTT.

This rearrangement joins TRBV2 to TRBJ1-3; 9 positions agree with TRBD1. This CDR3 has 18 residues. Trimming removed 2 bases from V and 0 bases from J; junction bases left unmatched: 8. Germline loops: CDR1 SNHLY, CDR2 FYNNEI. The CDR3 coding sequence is TGTGCCAGCAGTGAAATTAAGGGACAGGGATCCTCTGGAAACACCATATATTTT. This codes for CASSEIKGQGSSGNTIYF.

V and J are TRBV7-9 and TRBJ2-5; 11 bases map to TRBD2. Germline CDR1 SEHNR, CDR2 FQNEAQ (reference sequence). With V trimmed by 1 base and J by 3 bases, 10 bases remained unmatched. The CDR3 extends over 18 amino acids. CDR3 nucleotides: TGTGCCAGCAGCTTAGAAGGTTTGGCTAGCGGGGGGAAAGAGACCCAGTACTTC. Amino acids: CASSLEGLASGGKETQYF.

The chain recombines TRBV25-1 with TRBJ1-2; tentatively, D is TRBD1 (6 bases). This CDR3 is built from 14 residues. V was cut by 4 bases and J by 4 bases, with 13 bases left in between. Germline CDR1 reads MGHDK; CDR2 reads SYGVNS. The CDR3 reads CASSARTVPYGYTF. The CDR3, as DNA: TGTGCCAGCAGTGCACGGACAGTCCCCTATGGCTACACCTTC.

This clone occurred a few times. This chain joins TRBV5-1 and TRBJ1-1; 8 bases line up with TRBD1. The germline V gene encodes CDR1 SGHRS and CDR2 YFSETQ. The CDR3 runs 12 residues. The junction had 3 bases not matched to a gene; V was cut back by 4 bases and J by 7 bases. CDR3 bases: TGCGCCAGCAGCCCCGGACAGGGTGAAGCTTTCTTT. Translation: CASSPGQGEAFF.

The CDR3 region has the DNA TGTGCCAGCAGCCGCGAGAACCTCTACACCTTC. This gives the protein CASSRENLYTF. V and J are TRBV3-1 (or the pseudogene TRBV3-2) and TRBJ1-2, with no clear D. Trimming stripped 4 bases from V and 10 bases from J, with 10 bases between. Germline assignment: CDR1 LGHDT and CDR2 YNNKEL (reference sequence). The CDR3 is 11 residues long.

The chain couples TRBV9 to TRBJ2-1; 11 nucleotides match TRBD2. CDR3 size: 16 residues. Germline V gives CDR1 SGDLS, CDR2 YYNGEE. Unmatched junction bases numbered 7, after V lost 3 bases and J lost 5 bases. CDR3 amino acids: CASSATPGLADNEQFF. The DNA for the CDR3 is TGTGCCAGCAGCGCAACCCCGGGACTAGCGGACAATGAGCAGTTCTTC.

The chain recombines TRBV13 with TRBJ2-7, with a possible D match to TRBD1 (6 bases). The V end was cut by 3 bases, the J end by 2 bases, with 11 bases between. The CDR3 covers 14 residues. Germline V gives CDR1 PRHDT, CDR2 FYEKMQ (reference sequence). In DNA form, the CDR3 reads TGTGCCAGCAGCTTTGGGGGACAAACCTACGAGCAGTACTTC. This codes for CASSFGGQTYEQYF.

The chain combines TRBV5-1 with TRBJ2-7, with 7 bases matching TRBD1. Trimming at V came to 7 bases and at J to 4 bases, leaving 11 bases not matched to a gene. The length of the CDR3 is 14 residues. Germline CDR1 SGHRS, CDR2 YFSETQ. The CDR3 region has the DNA TGCGCCAGCCTACTAGGGGACAGCTCATACGAGCAGTACTTC. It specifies CASLLGDSSYEQYF.

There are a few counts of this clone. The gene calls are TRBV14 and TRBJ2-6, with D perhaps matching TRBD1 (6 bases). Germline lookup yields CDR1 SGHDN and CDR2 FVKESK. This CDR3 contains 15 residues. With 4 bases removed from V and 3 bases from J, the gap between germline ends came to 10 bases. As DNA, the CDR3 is TGTGCCAGCAGCCGCAGGGGTCGTGGGGCCAACGTCCTGACTTTC. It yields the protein CASSRRGRGANVLTF.

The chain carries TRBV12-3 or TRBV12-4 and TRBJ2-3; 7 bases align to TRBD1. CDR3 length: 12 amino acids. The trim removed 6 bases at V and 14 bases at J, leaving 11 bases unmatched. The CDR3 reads CASSTGAGTAYF. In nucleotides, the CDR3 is TGTGCCAGCAGCACCGGGGCCGGGACAGCGTATTTT.

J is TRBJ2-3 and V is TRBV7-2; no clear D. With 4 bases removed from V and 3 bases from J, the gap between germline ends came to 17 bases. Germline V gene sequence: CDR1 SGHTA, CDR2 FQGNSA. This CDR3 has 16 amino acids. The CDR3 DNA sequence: TGTGCCAGCAGCTCAGACGGTGGCAGACCTACAGATACGCAGTATTTT. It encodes CASSSDGGRPTDTQYF. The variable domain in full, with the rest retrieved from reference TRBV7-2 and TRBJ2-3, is GAGVSQSPSNKVTEKGKDVELRCDPISGHTALYWYRQSLGQGLEFLIYFQGNSAPDKSGLPSDRFSAERTGGSVSTLTIQRTQQEDSAVYLCASSSDGGRPTDTQYFGPGTRLTVL.